Each of the 13 T cell receptor beta chains below was sequenced from the same sample in a study of control samples from healthy donors and cancer patients. Some clones are missing from TCRdb's copy, which holds only in-frame ones; the method was immunoSEQ multiplex PCR. Of about 84,000 clones detected, 91% appear once; the ten largest clones hold around 14%. Sequenced input: blood. These receptors all stem from a man aged 25 to 45 in good health.

The chain combines TRBV27 with TRBJ2-1; D is possibly TRBD2 (5 bases). The CDR3 extends over 17 amino acids. Deletions cut 0 bases from V and 4 bases from J, with 16 bases between. Germline CDR1 MNHEY, CDR2 SMNVEV (reference sequence). The CDR3 DNA follows: TGTGCCAGCAGTTTATCACCAGTGGCTAGCTGGTACAATGAGCAGTTCTTC. This sequence encodes CASSLSPVASWYNEQFF.

The chain uses TRBV5-3 and TRBJ2-5; D assignment may be TRBD1 or TRBD2 (5 bases each). TRBV5-3 is an open reading frame whose function is uncertain. This CDR3 has 13 residues. The V end lost 4 bases, the J end lost 5 bases, and 12 bases lay between the germline ends. The CDR3 DNA reads as TGTGCCAGAAGCCCGCTCGGGGACGAGACCCAGTACTTC. Translating it yields CARSPLGDETQYF.

V and J are TRBV9 and TRBJ2-5, with 9 nucleotides matching TRBD1. V shed 6 bases and J 5 bases; nucleotides not matched to a gene: 11. The CDR3 contains 15 residues. The germline V gene encodes CDR1 SGDLS and CDR2 YYNGEE. The CDR3 nucleotides are TGTGCCAGCACCCACCAGGGACAGGGATCGGAGACCCAGTACTTC. Its translation is CASTHQGQGSETQYF.

The J gene is TRBJ1-1, the V gene TRBV6-2 or TRBV6-3; perhaps TRBD1 as D (5 bases). V dropped 2 bases and J dropped 0 bases, with 13 bases sitting between them. Germline loops: CDR1 MNHEY, CDR2 SVGEGT. The length of the CDR3 is 16 residues. The CDR3 is CASSYVGLIMNTEAFF. The CDR3 DNA is TGTGCCAGCAGTTACGTGGGACTCATAATGAACACTGAAGCTTTCTTT.

The V and J genes are TRBV6-5 and TRBJ1-6, with no clear D. Trimming shortened V by 3 bases and J by 7 bases, and 7 bases separated the two germline ends. CDR3 size: 13 residues. Germline V gene lookup returns CDR1 MNHEY and CDR2 SVGAGI. The CDR3 DNA reads TGTGCCAGCAGTTATAAAATCAATTCACCCCTCCACTTT. It translates to CASSYKINSPLHF.

This clone appeared a single time. The chain has TRBV29-1 and TRBJ1-2; D call uncertain. Trimming took off 4 bases at V and 4 bases at J, with 10 bases between the two ends. Germline V gene sequence: CDR1 SQVTM, CDR2 ANQGSEA. The CDR3 contains 12 residues. CDR3 nucleotides: TGCAGCGTTGCACGGAACCTCTATGGCTACACCTTC. Translating it yields CSVARNLYGYTF.

J is TRBJ2-5 and V is TRBV11-2; tentative D call: TRBD2 (6 bases). V lost 5 bases and J 4 bases, leaving 11 bases between the germline ends. This CDR3 is 13 amino acids long. From germline, CDR1 is SGHAT and CDR2 FQNNGV. The CDR3 protein is CASSLRTIETQYF. CDR3 nucleotides: TGTGCCAGCAGCCTTAGGACTATAGAGACCCAGTACTTC. Full variable domain (missing parts from reference TRBV11-2 and TRBJ2-5): EAGVAQSPRYKIIEKRQSVAFWCNPISGHATLYWYQQILGQGPKLLIQFQNNGVVDDSQLPKDRFSAERLKGVDSTLKIQPAKLEDSAVYLCASSLRTIETQYFGPGTRLLVL.

The chain links TRBV5-1 to TRBJ2-1, with 8 bases lining up with TRBD1. J lost 5 bases, V lost 0 bases, and 4 bases had no gene match. Germline loops: CDR1 SGHRS, CDR2 YFSETQ. This CDR3 has 15 residues. CDR3 bases: TGCGCCAGCAGCTTGGAGACAGGGGATAACAATGAGCAGTTCTTC. Its translation: CASSLETGDNNEQFF.

This rearrangement joins TRBV2 to TRBJ1-3, with TRBD1 identical over 7 bases. The germline CDR1 and CDR2 sequences are SNHLY and FYNNEI. This CDR3 is 14 amino acids long. After removal of 7 bases from V and 3 bases from J, the junction contained 6 bases not matched to a gene. Written as DNA, the CDR3 is TGTGCCAGCACGGGACAGATTCTTGGAAACACCATATATTTT. This encodes CASTGQILGNTIYF.

The chain is built from TRBV11-3 and TRBJ2-7; TRBD2 matches 7 bases. Looked up from germline, CDR1 is SGHNT and CDR2 is YENEEA. This CDR3 has 14 residues. Trimming at V came to 1 base and at J to 0 bases, leaving 0 bases not matched to a gene. In DNA form, the CDR3 reads TGTGCCAGCAGCTTAGGCGGGAGCTCCTACGAGCAGTACTTC. Protein sequence: CASSLGGSSYEQYF.

This clone was picked up a small number of times. This chain connects TRBV5-6 to TRBJ2-6, with D possibly matching TRBD1 (6 bases). The CDR3 consists of 18 residues. The V end was cut by 4 bases, the J end by 0 bases, with 17 bases between. Germline V CDR1 and CDR2: SGHDT, YYEEEE. The chain's CDR3 is CASSPNRANNSGANVLTF. DNA of the CDR3: TGTGCCAGCAGCCCGAACAGGGCTAATAACTCTGGGGCCAACGTCCTGACTTTC. Together with reference TRBV5-6 and TRBJ2-6, the CDR3 gives the full variable domain: DAGVTQSPTHLIKTRGQQVTLRCSPKSGHDTVSWYQQALGQGPQFIFQYYEEEERQRGNFPDRFSGHQFPNYSSELNVNALLLGDSALYLCASSPNRANNSGANVLTFGAGSRLTVL.

V gene TRBV28 combines with J gene TRBJ1-2; TRBD1 might be the D (6 bases). This CDR3 has 12 residues. The germline V gene encodes CDR1 MDHEN and CDR2 SYDVKM. The V end lost 6 bases, the J end lost 8 bases, and 13 bases lay between the germline ends. CDR3 bases: TGTGCCAGCAGCCGTCAGGGGAGCGGCTACACCTTC. As protein: CASSRQGSGYTF.

The genes are TRBV2 and TRBJ2-7, with D perhaps matching TRBD1 or TRBD2 (6 bases each). Trimming shortened V by 7 bases and J by 0 bases, and 13 bases separated the two germline ends. Germline CDR1 and CDR2: SNHLY and FYNNEI. The CDR3 has 14 amino acids. The chain's CDR3 is CASNQQGLSYEQYF. CDR3 bases: TGTGCCAGCAACCAACAGGGACTCTCCTACGAGCAGTACTTC. The entire variable domain, with the rest obtained from reference TRBV2 and TRBJ2-7, is as follows: EPEVTQTPSHQVTQMGQEVILRCVPISNHLYFYWYRQILGQKVEFLVSFYNNEISEKSEIFDDQFSVERPDGSNFTLKIRSTKLEDSAMYFCASNQQGLSYEQYFGPGTRLTVT.